This T cell receptor beta chain is drawn from a study of siplizumab effects on memory and regulatory T cells. Only in-frame clones appear in the TCRdb table, and some are missing; sequencing was by immunoSEQ multiplex PCR. The table has about 56,000 clones, around 97% seen once. V was pared by 6 bases and J by 2 bases, with 13 bases between. Germline loops: CDR1 GTSNPN, CDR2 SVGIG (reference sequence). CDR3 length: 13 residues. The TCR comes from a human donor in good health. The V and J genes are TRBV30 and TRBJ1-2; weak D call: TRBD1 (5 bases). Sequencing was done on a sample of naive CD8+ T cells sorted from blood. CDR3 sequence reads: CACRQLSNYGYTF. In DNA, the CDR3 is TGTGCCTGCCGACAGTTATCGAACTATGGCTACACCTTC.